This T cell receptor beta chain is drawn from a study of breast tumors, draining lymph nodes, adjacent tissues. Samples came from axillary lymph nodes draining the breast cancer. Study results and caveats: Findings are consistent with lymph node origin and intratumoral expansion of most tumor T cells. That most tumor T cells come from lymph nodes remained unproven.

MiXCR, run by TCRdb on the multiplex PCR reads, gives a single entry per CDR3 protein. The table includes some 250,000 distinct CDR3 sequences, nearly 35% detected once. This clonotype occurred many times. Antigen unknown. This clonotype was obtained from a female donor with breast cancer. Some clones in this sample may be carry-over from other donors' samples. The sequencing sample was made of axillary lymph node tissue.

The CDR3 DNA sequence: TGTGCCAGCAGGTCTGGGGGCGCAGGGTCACCCCTCCACTTT. Amino acid sequence: CASRSGGAGSPLHF. The rearrangement joins TRBV6-6 to TRBJ1-6; weak D call: TRBD1 (6 bases). The V gene lost 6 bases and the J gene lost 10 bases, with 16 bases spanning the gap. This CDR3 comprises 14 residues. CDR1 and CDR2 from the germline V gene are MNHNY and SVGAGI (reference sequence).